These 15 T cell receptor beta chains were sequenced from one sample in a study of T cells after yellow fever vaccination. MiXCR was run by TCRdb on the 5' RACE reads, yielding one entry per CDR3 protein. Seen here are approximately 580,000 distinct CDR3 sequences, around 17% observed once, and the top ten hold 15% to 20%. This sample comprised PBMCs, obtained 5 to 6 days after the first yellow fever vaccination. Receptors were obtained from a man younger than 35 who received the YFV17D yellow fever vaccine.

The chain carries TRBV15 and TRBJ2-1; D tentatively reads TRBD1 or TRBD2 (5 bases each). There are 14 residues in the CDR3. In germline, CDR1 is LNHNV, CDR2 YYDKDF (reference sequence). Trimming shortened V by 11 bases and J by 8 bases, and 22 bases separated the two germline ends. In DNA form, the CDR3 reads TGTGCCTCTGCTTTCGGGGCGGTAAGTGATGAGCAGTTCTTC. Protein sequence: CASAFGAVSDEQFF.

This chain links TRBV6-2 or TRBV6-3 with TRBJ2-1; 8 bases are a match to TRBD2. Germline V gives CDR1 MNHEY, CDR2 SVGEGT. J gave up 7 bases and V 5 bases, and 7 bases lay outside the gene matches. This CDR3 contains 14 residues. The CDR3 reads CASSATAGGNEQFF. DNA for the CDR3: TGTGCCAGCAGTGCAACTGCGGGGGGTAATGAGCAGTTCTTC.

The V call is TRBV7-9, the J call TRBJ1-3; D perhaps matches TRBD1 (5 bases). Germline V gene data show CDR1 as SEHNR and CDR2 as FQNEAQ (reference sequence). The CDR3 has 14 amino acids. The V gene lost 4 bases and the J gene lost 8 bases, with 15 bases spanning the gap. The CDR3 loop is CASSSKGEPYTIYF. DNA of the CDR3: TGTGCCAGCAGCTCGAAAGGGGAACCCTACACCATATATTTT.

In this sample, this clonotype turned up a few times. The chain combines TRBV2 with TRBJ2-3; 11 positions agree with TRBD2. J was trimmed by 4 bases and V by 3 bases; bases with no gene match: 0. CDR1 SNHLY and CDR2 FYNNEI come from the germline V gene. The CDR3 covers 14 residues. This CDR3 is CASSDSGGADTQYF. CDR3 nucleotide sequence: TGTGCCAGCAGTGATAGCGGGGGGGCAGATACGCAGTATTTT.

Only a few counts were recorded for this clonotype. The V call is TRBV3-1, the J call TRBJ1-1; D is uncertain. The CDR3 loop spans 13 amino acids. V was pared by 3 bases and J by 4 bases, with 9 bases between. Germline V CDR1 and CDR2: LGHDT, YNNKEL (reference sequence). The CDR3 loop reads CASSQGEGTEAFF. As DNA, the CDR3 is TGTGCCAGCAGCCAGGGCGAGGGCACTGAAGCTTTCTTT.

The chain recombines TRBV18 with TRBJ2-3, with D uncertain. Trimming shortened V by 1 base and J by 5 bases, and 13 bases separated the two germline ends. Germline CDR1 KGHSH, CDR2 LQKENI. This CDR3 has 15 residues. This CDR3 reads CASSPLGQLGDTQYF. CDR3 nucleotide sequence: TGTGCCAGCTCACCACTCGGGCAGCTTGGAGATACGCAGTATTTT.

This clonotype came up a few times. The rearrangement uses TRBV12-3 or TRBV12-4 and TRBJ2-2; D may be TRBD2 (6 bases). The CDR3 has 14 amino acids. V lost 2 bases, J lost 5 bases, and 9 bases lay in between. The CDR3 DNA reads TGTGCCAGCAGTTTATCTCTAGCGACCGGGGAGCTGTTTTTT. As protein: CASSLSLATGELFF.

This chain links TRBV5-5 with TRBJ2-2; no reliable D call. The CDR3 runs 14 residues. Trimming pared 4 bases from V and 1 base from J, leaving 8 bases between. Germline V gene sequence: CDR1 SGHKS, CDR2 YYEKEE (reference sequence). The DNA of the CDR3 is TGTGCCAGCAGCCCCTTCTTGAACACCGGGGAGCTGTTTTTT. Amino acid sequence: CASSPFLNTGELFF.

This clonotype has only a few counts. CDR3 sequence: CSVPAVGYTF. Written as DNA, the CDR3 is TGCAGTGTCCCCGCGGTAGGCTACACCTTC. The chain couples TRBV20-1 to TRBJ1-2; D not certain. Germline values: CDR1 DFQATT, CDR2 SNEGSKA (reference sequence). This CDR3 is 10 amino acids long. V gave up 7 bases and J gave up 8 bases, with 11 bases separating them.

The chain employs TRBV6-5 and TRBJ2-1; 10 bases agree with TRBD2. This CDR3 is 17 amino acids long. V dropped 4 bases and J dropped 3; count of bases not matched to a gene: 9. The germline V gene has CDR1 MNHEY and CDR2 SVGAGI. The CDR3 sequence is CASSFTSGTLGYNEQFF. The CDR3 region has the DNA TGTGCCAGCAGTTTTACTAGCGGGACACTGGGCTACAATGAGCAGTTCTTC.

This clonotype was recorded many times. The chain is built from TRBV4-2 and TRBJ2-1, with D perhaps TRBD1 or TRBD2 (6 bases each). Germline CDR1 is LGHNA and CDR2 is YNFKEQ. The CDR3 consists of 15 residues. V lost 2 bases to trimming and J lost 4 bases, with 12 bases between them. CDR3 DNA: TGTGCCAGCAGCCAATTCCGGGGGCCGTACAATGAGCAGTTCTTC. Translating it yields CASSQFRGPYNEQFF.

This clonotype was observed a few times. The chain couples TRBV7-9 to TRBJ1-2; D is undetermined. Per germline, CDR1 SEHNR and CDR2 FQNEAQ (reference sequence). Trimming took off 2 bases at V and 8 bases at J, with 6 bases between the two ends. CDR3 length: 11 amino acids. As DNA, the CDR3 is TGTGCCAGCAGCTTACTACGAGGCTACACCTTC. The encoded protein is CASSLLRGYTF.

This chain joins TRBV7-9 and TRBJ1-1; D is undetermined. The CDR3 covers 14 residues. Trimming removed 2 bases from V and 4 bases from J, with 11 bases in between. Germline CDR1 and CDR2: SEHNR and FQNEAQ (reference sequence). In nucleotides, the CDR3 is TGTGCCAGCAGCTTACCCGGGTCCTTCACTGAAGCTTTCTTT. Its protein is CASSLPGSFTEAFF.

This chain joins TRBV9 and TRBJ2-1; D is ambiguous. CDR1 is SGDLS and CDR2 is YYNGEE in the germline V gene. Deletions cut 0 bases from V and 8 bases from J, with 15 bases between. This CDR3 region has 15 residues. The CDR3 is CASSVVYMLVDEQFF. The DNA of the CDR3 is TGTGCCAGCAGCGTAGTGTATATGCTGGTCGATGAGCAGTTCTTC. Based on the CDR3 plus reference TRBV9 and TRBJ2-1, the full variable domain is DSGVTQTPKHLITATGQRVTLRCSPRSGDLSVYWYQQSLDQGLQFLIQYYNGEERAKGNILERFSAQQFPDLHSELNLSSLELGDSALYFCASSVVYMLVDEQFFGPGTRLTVL.

The rearrangement uses TRBV24-1 and TRBJ2-3; maybe TRBD2 (6 bases). V shed 8 bases and J shed 0 bases, with 20 bases lying between them. Germline loops: CDR1 KGHDR, CDR2 SFDVKD. The CDR3 is 17 amino acids. The CDR3 DNA sequence: TGTGCCACCAAGCGGGCGGAAACACAATCTAGCACAGATACGCAGTATTTT. Translating gives CATKRAETQSSTDTQYF.